This T cell receptor beta chain was retrieved from a study of blood T cells in healthy people across ages. The authors ran a second PCR of about 6 to 11 cycles using a sample-barcoded 5' primer and a J-beta primer mix. TCRdb re-called the 5' RACE reads with MiXCR, one entry per CDR3 protein. The sample lists about 700,000 distinct CDR3 sequences; less than 40% were seen once. Germline CDR1 and CDR2: MNHEY and SMNVEV (reference sequence). After removal of 3 bases from V and 2 bases from J, the junction contained 7 bases not matched to a gene. This CDR3 has 16 residues. The receptor comes from a woman older than 75 in good health. The rearrangement links TRBV27 to TRBJ2-3, with TRBD2 matching over 8 bases. Sequencing was done on a sample of blood. CDR3 DNA: TGTGCCAGCAGTTTCACCGGGACTAGGCCCACAGATACGCAGTATTTT. Protein sequence: CASSFTGTRPTDTQYF.